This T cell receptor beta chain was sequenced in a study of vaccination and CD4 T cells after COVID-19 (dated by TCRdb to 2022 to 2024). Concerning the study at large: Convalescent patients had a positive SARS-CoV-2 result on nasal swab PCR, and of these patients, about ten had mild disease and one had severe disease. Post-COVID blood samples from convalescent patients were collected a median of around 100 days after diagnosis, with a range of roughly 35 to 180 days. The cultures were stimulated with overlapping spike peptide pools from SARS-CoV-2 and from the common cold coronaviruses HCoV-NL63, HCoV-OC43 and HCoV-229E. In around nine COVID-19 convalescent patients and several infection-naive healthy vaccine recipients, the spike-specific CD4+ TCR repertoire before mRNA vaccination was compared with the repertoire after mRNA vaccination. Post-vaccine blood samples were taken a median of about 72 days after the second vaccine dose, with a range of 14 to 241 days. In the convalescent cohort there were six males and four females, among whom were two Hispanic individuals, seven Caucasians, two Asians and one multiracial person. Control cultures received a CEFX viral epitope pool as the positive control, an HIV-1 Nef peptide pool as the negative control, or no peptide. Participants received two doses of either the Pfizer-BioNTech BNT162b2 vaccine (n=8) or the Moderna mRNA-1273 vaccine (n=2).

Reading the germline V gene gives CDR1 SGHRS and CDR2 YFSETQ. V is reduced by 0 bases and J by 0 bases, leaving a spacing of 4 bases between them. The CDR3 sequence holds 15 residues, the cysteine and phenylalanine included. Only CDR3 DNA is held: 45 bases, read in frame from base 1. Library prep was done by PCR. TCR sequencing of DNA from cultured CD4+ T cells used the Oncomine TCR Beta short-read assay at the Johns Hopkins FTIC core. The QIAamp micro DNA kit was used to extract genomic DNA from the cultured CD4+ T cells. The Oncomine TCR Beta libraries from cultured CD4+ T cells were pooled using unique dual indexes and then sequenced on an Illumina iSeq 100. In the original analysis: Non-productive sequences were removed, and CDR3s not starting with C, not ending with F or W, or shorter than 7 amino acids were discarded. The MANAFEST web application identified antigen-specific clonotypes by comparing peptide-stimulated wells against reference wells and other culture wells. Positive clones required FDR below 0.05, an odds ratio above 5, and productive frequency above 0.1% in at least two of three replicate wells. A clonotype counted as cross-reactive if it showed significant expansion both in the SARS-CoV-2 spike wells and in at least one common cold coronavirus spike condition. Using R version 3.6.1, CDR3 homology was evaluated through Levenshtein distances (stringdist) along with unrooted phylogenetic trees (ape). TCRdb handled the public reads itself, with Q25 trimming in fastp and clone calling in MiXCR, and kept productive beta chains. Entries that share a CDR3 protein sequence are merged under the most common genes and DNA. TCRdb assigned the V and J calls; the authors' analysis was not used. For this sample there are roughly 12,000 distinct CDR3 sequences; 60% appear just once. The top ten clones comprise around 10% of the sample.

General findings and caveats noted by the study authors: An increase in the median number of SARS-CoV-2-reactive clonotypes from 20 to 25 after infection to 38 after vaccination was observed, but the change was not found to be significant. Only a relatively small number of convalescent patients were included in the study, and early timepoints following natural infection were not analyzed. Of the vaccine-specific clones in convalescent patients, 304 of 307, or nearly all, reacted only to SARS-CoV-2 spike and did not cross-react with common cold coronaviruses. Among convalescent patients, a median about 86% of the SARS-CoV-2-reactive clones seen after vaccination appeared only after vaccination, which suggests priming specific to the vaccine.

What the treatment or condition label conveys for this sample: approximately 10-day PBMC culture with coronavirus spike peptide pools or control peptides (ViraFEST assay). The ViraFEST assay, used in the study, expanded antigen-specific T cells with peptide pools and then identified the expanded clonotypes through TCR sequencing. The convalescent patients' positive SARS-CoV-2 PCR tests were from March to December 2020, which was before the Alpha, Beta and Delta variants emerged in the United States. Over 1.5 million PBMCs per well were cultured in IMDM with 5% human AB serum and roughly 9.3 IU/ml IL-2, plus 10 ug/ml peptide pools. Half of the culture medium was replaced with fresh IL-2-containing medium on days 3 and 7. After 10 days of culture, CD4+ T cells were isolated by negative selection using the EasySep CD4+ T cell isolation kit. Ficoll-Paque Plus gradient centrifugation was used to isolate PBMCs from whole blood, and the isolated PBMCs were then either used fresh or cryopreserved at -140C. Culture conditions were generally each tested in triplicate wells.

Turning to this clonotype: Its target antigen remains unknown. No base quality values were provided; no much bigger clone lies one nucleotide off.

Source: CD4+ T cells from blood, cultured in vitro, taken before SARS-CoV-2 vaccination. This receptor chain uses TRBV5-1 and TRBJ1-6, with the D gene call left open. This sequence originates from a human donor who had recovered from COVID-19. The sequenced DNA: TGCGCCAGCAGCTTGGTCGACTCCTATAATTCACCCCTCCACTTT. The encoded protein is CASSLVDSYNSPLHF.